This T cell receptor beta chain was retrieved from a study of T cell changes during pregnancy in multiple sclerosis (dated by TCRdb to the late 2010s). For context, the study as a whole: The study looked at changes in the T cell repertoire across pregnancy in women with multiple sclerosis.

CDR1 and CDR2 were assigned from the germline V gene as SGDLS and YYNGEE. From the cysteine through the phenylalanine, the CDR3 covers 14 amino acids. Solely the CDR3 DNA is kept, with 42 bases framed from the first base. V loses 4 bases of germline sequence and J loses 2 bases, and the interval between the two ends is 11 bases. Notes on this clone: Its specific antigen is unknown. No qualities accompany the bases; no much larger clone lies one base away.

The library was made by the immunoSEQ multiplex PCR assay. In its TCRdb copy, this immuneACCESS table keeps in-frame sequences only and misses some clones. Where compared with another copy, unresolved V genes explain less than half of these, and the others have no known cause. Recorded for this sample are approximately 100,000 clones; about 91% of them occurred a single time. The ten largest clonotypes hold roughly 2% of the sample. This sequence uses TRBV9 and TRBJ2-3; no confident D gene assignment can be made. The receptor was isolated from a female donor in good health, enrolled as a control in a pregnancy study. The sequences come from peripheral blood, collected after pregnancy. The nucleotide sequence reads TGTGCCAGCAGCCCATGGGCCGCCACAGATACGCAGTATTTT. Translated, this gives CASSPWAATDTQYF.